This T cell receptor (beta chain) was identified during a study of spatial heterogeneity in lung cancer. Study-level information: The study observed each unique TCR and UMI combination more than ten times on average in raw reads.

Study results and caveats: Ubiquitous expanded tumor TCRs showed up in blood more at resection than follow-up.

As for time point: sample taken at primary tumor resection. Extraction of whole RNA from tumor, nontumor lung or frozen PBMC preceded unsorted sequencing. Patients with untreated early-stage non-small cell lung cancer, numbering 72, were the donors. The V and J ends lost 2 bases and 1 base respectively, with 6 bases between them. The CDR3 length is 13 residues. Germline V gene data show CDR1 as SGDLS and CDR2 as YYNGEE. This clonotype came up many times. Antigen specificity is unknown. Every TCR cDNA molecule carried a tag that served as a unique molecular identifier. A single record per CDR3 protein comes from TCRdb applying MiXCR to the 5' RACE reads. The data show some 29,000 distinct CDR3 sequences, about 8.8% seen once.

The chain employs TRBV9 and TRBJ1-1; D call uncertain. The source material was PBMCs, sampled at surgery. The clonotype was recovered from a female donor with early-stage non-small cell lung cancer. CDR3 bases: TGTGCCAGCAGCGTTGACGCGAACACTGAAGCTTTCTTT. Translated, it gives CASSVDANTEAFF.